This record looks at one T cell receptor beta chain sequence and its context. No antigen is known for it. Time point meaning: week 11, during vaccination. Every single dose of the vaccine, 300 ug of mutant IDH1 20-mer peptide, came with topical imiquimod. The germline V and J ends were trimmed by 3 bases and 10 bases, with 14 bases remaining between them. CDR3 length: 14 amino acids. Germline CDR1 SGHRS, CDR2 YFSETQ. This entry belongs to a study of a mutant IDH1 vaccine in newly diagnosed glioma. Study-wide context: Vaccinations were initiated 4-6 weeks following radiotherapy alone, or were given together with temozolomide cycles. Study conclusions and caveats: Variations in leading peripheral T cell clonotypes appeared to have no connection with pseudoprogression.

This table comes from immunoSEQ multiplex PCR, and its TCRdb copy is limited to in-frame clones, with some not included. The table shows under 65,000 clones, with about 80% occurring only once. J is TRBJ1-6 and V is TRBV5-1; maybe TRBD1 (5 bases). The source of this sequence is a man between 50 and 59 years old with glioma. Sequenced material: PBMCs, taken from a glioma patient whose treatment included an IDH1 peptide vaccine. The CDR3 DNA sequence: TGCGCCAGCAGCTCGCAAGGGGTGGGATCACCCCTCCACTTT. It translates to CASSSQGVGSPLHF.